The clone carrying this T cell receptor beta chain occurred many times. What it binds is not known. RNA extraction gave at least 5.5 micrograms of total RNA per sample. Alongside a J-beta primer mix, a sample-barcoded 5' primer served in a second PCR lasting about 7 to 11 cycles. TCRdb re-analysed the 5' RACE reads in MiXCR, keeping a single row per CDR3 protein. The sample includes some 850,000 distinct CDR3 sequences, roughly 24% of them seen just once. The source of the sample is a study of blood T cells in healthy people across ages. The germline V and J ends were trimmed by 5 bases and 7 bases, with 14 bases remaining between them. The CDR3 contains 13 residues. Germline CDR1 is MNHNY and CDR2 is SVGAGI (reference sequence). Overall study results and limits: Nothing was known about donor CMV status, and this possibly confounded expanded clonotype changes. TCR beta diversity per million T cells fell roughly linearly with age.

This sample was also put to use in a study of T cells of mothers and their children. From that study: All RNA that had been extracted was used for cDNA synthesis at roughly 1.6 ug per 15 ul.

The chain uses TRBV6-6 and TRBJ1-2; the D gene is possibly TRBD1 (6 bases). Input material: blood. The receptor's source is a boy aged 5-17 years in good health. The CDR3 loop is CASSEQGLSGYTF. As DNA, the CDR3 is TGTGCCAGCAGTGAACAGGGTTTGAGTGGCTACACCTTC.